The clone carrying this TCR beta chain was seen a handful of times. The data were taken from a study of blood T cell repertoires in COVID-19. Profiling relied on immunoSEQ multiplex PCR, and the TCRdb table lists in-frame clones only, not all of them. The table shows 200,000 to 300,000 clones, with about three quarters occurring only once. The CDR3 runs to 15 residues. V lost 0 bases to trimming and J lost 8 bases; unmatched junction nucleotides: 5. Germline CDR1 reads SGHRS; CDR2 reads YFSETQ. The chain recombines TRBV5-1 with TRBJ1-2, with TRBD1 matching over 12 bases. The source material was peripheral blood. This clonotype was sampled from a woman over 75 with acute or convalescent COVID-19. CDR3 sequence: CASSLEGQGAKGYTF. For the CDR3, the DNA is TGCGCCAGCAGCTTGGAGGGACAGGGGGCAAAAGGCTACACCTTC.